This T cell receptor beta chain emerged from a study of HIV-infected patients and healthy controls (dated by TCRdb to between 2014 and 2016). Some background on the complete study: CD4 counts rose modestly but significantly in about 85% of the 16 patients after three months of therapy, yet stayed below normal ranges. Relative to controls, total CDR3 counts per chain did not differ significantly, and patients lacked overall T-cell lymphocytopenia. No consistent shift in CD8 counts was seen during early therapy, whereas a slight rise was seen in the CD4:CD8 ratio. Viral load fell below detection in most of the 16 patients by the second bleed and in all patients following a further year of therapy. The study tested whether deep TCR repertoire sequencing of HIV patients' small blood samples could capture immune perturbation and reconstitution.

The investigation overall reported the following: The dynamics of distinct T-cell subpopulations could not be separated, and sequencing depth was restricted, because whole blood was used. Processing was restricted to sixteen HIV-infected individuals, which the authors judged to be a major constraint on the generalizability of the findings. Compared with untreated HIV+ repertoires, healthy control repertoires had roughly threefold more distinct CDR3s and higher Shannon diversity. In size-matched repertoire data, the apparent post-therapy recovery of the Gini index in HIV-infected patients was not replicated. Significantly different mean usage between HIV-infected patients and controls was observed for eight alpha and eight beta V genes. Significantly higher mean Gini indices were seen in HIV-infected repertoires than in controls, possibly reflecting oligoclonality. The pairing of alpha and beta chains was not determined in the samples. The study did not determine donor HLA types. Only around 3 months of therapy was reflected in the treated samples, a period arguably too short to observe immune reconstitution given low adult thymic output. The observed differences in diversity could not be explained by the slight differences in age and sex profiles between the study cohorts. Healthy controls shared more CDR3s between individuals than HIV+ patients, by Jaccard index and by count of highly shared sequences. Unequal numbers of distinct sequences between patients and controls complicated comparisons, and size-matching overweighted rare events from HIV-infected data. MAIT cell alpha-chain CDR3s were found at high frequency in healthy controls but were severely depleted in HIV+ repertoires. HIV-associated CDR3s exhibited a significant reduction in frequency during therapy, whereas CMV-associated CDR3s exhibited no significant change, although the majority increased in frequency.

About this clonotype: Its antigen is still unknown. The input lacks base qualities; no much larger clone sits a single base away.

The study collected follow-up blood from HIV-infected patients roughly three months, about 14 weeks, after antiretroviral therapy began. Since whole blood was used without any cell fractionation, the repertoire reflected all peripheral T cells in unsorted form. An approximately 2.6 ml sample of peripheral blood was drawn into Tempus tubes for RNA extraction. Patients were deemed ineligible for enrollment if they had febrile or AIDS-related illness, tumors, hepatitis B or C coinfection, immunomodulatory therapy, recent vaccination or treatment interruptions. Residual genomic DNA was removed with the TURBO-DNase kit and globin mRNA was depleted with GLOBINclear. Reverse transcription of approximately 530 ng RNA was performed with SuperScript III using primers directed against the alpha and beta constant regions. Separate libraries for the alpha and beta chains were generated through chain-specific third strand synthesis that incorporated multiplexing indices. The protocol used a single primer pair to amplify all rearrangements within a chain, which avoided primer bias, and attached molecular barcodes to each cDNA molecule. T4 RNA Ligase 1 joined purified cDNA to a 5' RACE adapter that carried a random hexamer and the SP2 sequencing primer site. Second strand synthesis was primed from the SP2 site with Phusion polymerase, using slow temperature ramps to favor optimal annealing. The 12-nucleotide barcode on each molecule comprised two random hexamer sequences, both introduced before amplification and concatenated. P5 and P7 adapter elements plus a second index were added in a short first PCR, which was followed by a roughly 24-cycle amplification PCR with P5s and P7 primers. In total the libraries went through around 26 PCR cycles, after which the libraries were quantified on a Qubit, sized on a Bioanalyzer, and diluted to around 4.1 nM. The normalized libraries were sequenced on an Illumina MiSeq using 2 x 250 paired-end kits. MinElute columns were the means by which the reverse transcription reactions were cleaned up, and the reactions were eluted into around 9.9 ul Tris-Cl. Adapter ligations were incubated for 23 hours at 16 degrees C and subsequently purified with AMPure XP beads at a 1:1 ratio. In the paper's pipeline: Demultiplexed FASTQ files were processed with a modified Decombinator that output V, J, insert and barcode information. Sequences that shared a barcode but differed from the dominant sequence were treated as errors and discarded, and barcodes were clustered at Levenshtein distance 3 and counted to estimate the original cDNA molecules. The R packages ineq, vegan, igraph and RCytoscape were used for downstream analyses, together with IMGT nomenclature and CDR3 definitions. V gene usage was calculated across distinct sequences, with every TCR tallied a single time to avoid skew from clonal expansion. Unique CDR3 amino acid sequences within a donor were connected in similarity networks whenever two sequences differed by a single Levenshtein edit. Published HIV-specific CDR3s (around 90 alpha, roughly 700 beta) and CMV-specific CDR3s (around 12 alpha, a few hundred beta) were compiled and searched for in the repertoires. Random subsampling to size-matched repertoires showed patients' decreased diversity was not caused by their lower sequence numbers. TCRdb cleaned the public reads at Q25 with fastp, built clones with MiXCR and kept in-frame beta chains. Each CDR3 protein appears once, grouped with its most common genes and DNA. TCRdb's processing, not the authors' own work, is the source of the V and J calls. This sample holds 8,500 to 9,000 distinct CDR3 sequences; 8% to 9.5% were observed only once. The ten largest clones represent around a tenth of the sample.

CDR1 and CDR2 were assigned from the germline V gene as SGHTS and YDEGEE. Its CDR3 holds 14 amino acids, cysteine through phenylalanine. Only CDR3 DNA is held: 42 bases, read in frame from base 1. V drops 0 bases and J drops 2 bases, leaving 7 bases in between. Here the chain combines TRBV5-8 and TRBJ2-3; the D gene is unclear. The material sequenced was blood, taken during antiretroviral therapy. The sequence came from an adult with HIV infection. The nucleotide sequence reads as follows: TGTGCCAGCAGCTTGGGTGTACCCACAGATACGCAGTATTTT. The translation is CASSLGVPTDTQYF.